This T cell receptor beta chain came from a study of T cells after yellow fever vaccination. Whole-study findings and limits: Subsequent to the booster, the majority of primary-vaccination clones reappeared (under 98% CD4, 80% to 90% CD8).

MiXCR was run by TCRdb on the 5' RACE reads, yielding one entry per CDR3 protein. The sample shows over 65,000 distinct CDR3 sequences, approximately 12% of them seen only once. The CDR3 has 13 residues. Germline trimming cut 7 bases from V and 6 bases from J; bases unmatched to any gene: 6. Per germline, CDR1 MNHEY and CDR2 SVGAGI. This clonotype showed up many times. The source is a man between 18 and 29 years old who received the YFV17D yellow fever vaccine. This specimen was CD8+ T cells not binding an NS4B(214-222) dextramer, sorted from PBMCs, taken less than 25 days after the first yellow fever vaccination. This chain links TRBV6-5 with TRBJ1-5; TRBD1 aligns across 7 bases. CDR3 bases: TGTGCCAGCAACAGGGGATTGGGTCAGCCCCAGCATTTT. Translated, it gives CASNRGLGQPQHF.